Following are 9 T cell receptor beta chains from one sample sequenced in a study of T cells in pancreatic ductal adenocarcinoma. Selected pancreatic ductal adenocarcinoma patients had undergone surgery without neoadjuvant therapy. Data came from immunoSEQ multiplex PCR; TCRdb stores just in-frame clones and leaves some out. This sample has roughly 10,000 clones, with 60% to 80% found just once. The source material was pancreatic tumor tissue. The receptors were sampled from a human donor with pancreatic ductal adenocarcinoma.

This sequence joins TRBV9 and TRBJ1-4; the match to TRBD1 covers 8 bases. Germline V gene data show CDR1 as SGDLS and CDR2 as YYNGEE. Trimming at V came to 2 bases and at J to 6 bases, leaving 6 bases not matched to a gene. The CDR3 is 15 amino acids. CDR3 in amino acids: CASSVGQGLHEKLFF. As DNA, the CDR3 is TGTGCCAGCAGCGTTGGACAGGGCTTACATGAAAAACTGTTTTTT.

CDR3 sequence (DNA): TGTGCCAGCAGTTTCATCGGTCAGCCCCAGCATTTT. Translating gives CASSFIGQPQHF. The chain combines TRBV11-1 with TRBJ1-5, with D uncertain. This CDR3 is 12 amino acids long. V shed 6 bases and J shed 6 bases, with 9 bases lying between them. The germline V gene encodes CDR1 SGHAT and CDR2 FQDESV (reference sequence).

The J gene is TRBJ2-7, the V gene TRBV11-2; tentative D call: TRBD2 (5 bases). This CDR3 comprises 14 residues. Looked up from germline, CDR1 is SGHAT and CDR2 is FQNNGV. Trimming took off 2 bases at V and 2 bases at J, with 10 bases between the two ends. DNA for the CDR3: TGTGCCAGCAGCTTAACGGGCGGGCCCTACGAGCAGTACTTC. This codes for CASSLTGGPYEQYF.

This clone was counted between two and nine times. This chain connects TRBV11-2 to TRBJ2-3, with 13 bases aligning to TRBD2. The trim removed 3 bases at V and 2 bases at J, leaving 2 bases unmatched. Per germline, CDR1 SGHAT and CDR2 FQNNGV. The CDR3 is 16 residues long. CDR3 sequence (DNA): TGTGCCAGCAGCTTGGGACTAGCGGGGTACACAGATACGCAGTATTTT. Translated: CASSLGLAGYTDTQYF.

The gene calls are TRBV5-6 and TRBJ1-2; D is perhaps TRBD1 (5 bases). The V gene's germline CDR1 is SGHDT and CDR2 YYEEEE. CDR3 size: 13 residues. The V end was cut by 6 bases, the J end by 8 bases, with 17 bases between. The CDR3 spells CASTTAGGFGYTF. CDR3 nucleotide sequence: TGTGCCAGCACCACTGCGGGGGGATTCGGCTACACCTTC. The full variable domain, with the rest looked up from reference TRBV5-6 and TRBJ1-2, is DAGVTQSPTHLIKTRGQQVTLRCSPKSGHDTVSWYQQALGQGPQFIFQYYEEEERQRGNFPDRFSGHQFPNYSSELNVNALLLGDSALYLCASTTAGGFGYTFGSGTRLTVV.

In this sample, this clone turned up a few times. This chain links TRBV7-8 with TRBJ1-1; unclear D gene. Trimming removed 2 bases from V and 1 base from J, with 5 bases in between. The CDR3 is made up of 13 amino acids. Germline V CDR1 and CDR2: SGHVS, FQNEAQ. The CDR3 region is CASSLSANTEAFF. The CDR3 DNA reads as TGTGCCAGCAGCTTAAGTGCGAACACTGAAGCTTTCTTT.

The chain uses TRBV5-6 and TRBJ2-7; 11 bases are shared with TRBD1. CDR1 SGHDT and CDR2 YYEEEE come from the germline V gene. V lost 1 base and J lost 5; bases outside the gene matches: 2. There are 14 residues in the CDR3. The CDR3 sequence is CASSLTGQGDEQYF. The DNA for the CDR3 is TGTGCCAGCAGCTTGACGGGACAGGGGGACGAGCAGTACTTC.

The J gene is TRBJ2-1, the V gene TRBV19, with D tentatively TRBD2 (6 bases). V gave up 1 base and J gave up 0 bases, with 10 bases separating them. Germline loops: CDR1 LNHDA, CDR2 SQIVND (reference sequence). This CDR3 is 16 amino acids long. The CDR3 loop is CASSIGGKNSYNEQFF. In DNA, the CDR3 is TGTGCCAGTAGTATAGGCGGGAAAAACTCCTACAATGAGCAGTTCTTC.

The rearrangement links TRBV27 to TRBJ1-5, with D unresolved. CDR3 size: 14 residues. Germline assignment: CDR1 MNHEY and CDR2 SMNVEV (reference sequence). Between the trimmed V and J ends, which lost 5 bases and 4 bases, there was a span of 12 bases. CDR3 in DNA: TGTGCCAGCAGTGGTTCAGGACTGAATCAGCCCCAGCATTTT. It specifies CASSGSGLNQPQHF.